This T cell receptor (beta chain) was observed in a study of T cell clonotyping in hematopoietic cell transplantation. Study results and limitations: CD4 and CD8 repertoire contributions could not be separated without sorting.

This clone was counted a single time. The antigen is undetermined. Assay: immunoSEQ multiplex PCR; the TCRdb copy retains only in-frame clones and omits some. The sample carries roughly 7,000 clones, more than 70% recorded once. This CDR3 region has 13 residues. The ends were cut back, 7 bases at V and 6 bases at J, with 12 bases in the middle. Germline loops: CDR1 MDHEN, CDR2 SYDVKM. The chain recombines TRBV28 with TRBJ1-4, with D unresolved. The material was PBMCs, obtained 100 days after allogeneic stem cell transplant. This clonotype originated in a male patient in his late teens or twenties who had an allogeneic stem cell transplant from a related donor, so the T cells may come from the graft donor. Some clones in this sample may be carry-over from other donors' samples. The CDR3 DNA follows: TGTGCCAGCACATCTGGGAGTTATGAAAAACTGTTTTTT. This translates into CASTSGSYEKLFF.